The 12 T cell receptor beta chains given below trace back to one sample, sequenced in a study of blood T cell repertoires in COVID-19. Data came from immunoSEQ multiplex PCR; TCRdb stores just in-frame clones and leaves some out. The table lists around 200,000 clones, 80% to 85% of them singletons, with approximately 2.4% in the top ten. The sequenced sample was peripheral blood. These receptors were taken from a human donor with acute or convalescent COVID-19. The donor label of this sample is uncertain.

J is TRBJ2-5 and V is TRBV2; 8 nucleotides match TRBD2. Germline lookup yields CDR1 SNHLY and CDR2 FYNNEI. The CDR3 consists of 15 residues. The V segment lost 5 bases and the J segment 5 bases; nucleotides outside the gene matches: 10. The CDR3 loop is CASSPGGSGGETQYF. CDR3 bases: TGTGCCAGCAGTCCTGGTGGGTCGGGAGGGGAGACCCAGTACTTC.

V gene TRBV29-1 combines with J gene TRBJ2-5; a weak D match, TRBD1 (5 bases). The CDR3 runs 13 residues. The V and J ends lost 3 bases and 5 bases respectively, with 13 bases between them. Germline CDR1 and CDR2: SQVTM and ANQGSEA. The CDR3 here is CSVDPGLLETQYF. CDR3 bases: TGCAGCGTTGACCCAGGGTTGTTGGAGACCCAGTACTTC.

The chain recombines TRBV6-2 or TRBV6-3 with TRBJ1-1; D might be TRBD1 (5 bases). Germline values: CDR1 MNHEY, CDR2 SVGEGT. V was cut by 2 bases and J by 1 base, with 14 bases left in between. The CDR3 length is 16 residues. The CDR3 reads CASSYPAGYSNTEAFF. In nucleotides, the CDR3 is TGTGCCAGCAGTTACCCCGCAGGGTATTCGAACACTGAAGCTTTCTTT.

CDR3 sequence (DNA): TGTGCCAGCAGTCCGATGGCGGGACAGGGGGGAGTAAATGAAAAACTGTTTTTT. Encoded protein: CASSPMAGQGGVNEKLFF. V gene TRBV5-5 combines with J gene TRBJ1-4; the match to TRBD1 covers 11 bases. Trimming removed 5 bases from V and 5 bases from J; junction bases left unmatched: 14. In germline, CDR1 is SGHKS, CDR2 YYEKEE (reference sequence). The CDR3 is 18 residues long.

The J gene is TRBJ2-3, the V gene TRBV5-1; 7 positions agree with TRBD2. Germline-derived CDR1 and CDR2 are SGHRS and YFSETQ. This CDR3 region has 16 residues. After removal of 0 bases from V and 4 bases from J, the junction contained 8 bases not matched to a gene. The CDR3 DNA is TGCGCCAGCAGCTTGGGACTAGCTCCCTCGGCAGATACGCAGTATTTT. Protein sequence: CASSLGLAPSADTQYF.

The V gene is TRBV5-1, the J gene TRBJ2-3; 11 bases fit TRBD2. Per the germline V gene, CDR1 is SGHRS and CDR2 is YFSETQ. The junction had 5 bases not matched to a gene; V was cut back by 1 base and J by 1 base. There are 17 residues in the CDR3. CDR3 in amino acids: CASSLTGLAGGTDTQYF. DNA for the CDR3: TGCGCCAGCAGCTTGACAGGACTAGCGGGCGGCACAGATACGCAGTATTTT.

The rearrangement links TRBV6-5 to TRBJ1-2; 8 bases are a match to TRBD1. V gave up 7 bases and J gave up 3 bases; unmatched junction bases: 4. The CDR3 has 13 amino acids. Germline CDR1 and CDR2: MNHEY and SVGAGI. The DNA for the CDR3 is TGTGCCAGCACCCCAGGGGGCGACTATGGCTACACCTTC. It codes for CASTPGGDYGYTF.

The V call is TRBV5-1, the J call TRBJ1-2, with D perhaps TRBD1 (5 bases). Trimming left V 1 base short and J 4 bases short, with 11 bases between. Germline CDR1 and CDR2: SGHRS and YFSETQ. The CDR3 consists of 14 residues. CDR3: CASSLSQGIYGYTF. The CDR3 DNA reads as TGCGCCAGCAGCTTGTCCCAGGGTATCTATGGCTACACCTTC.

This clone occurred a few times. The J gene is TRBJ1-1, the V gene TRBV5-1; D unclear. The CDR3 loop spans 15 amino acids. CDR1 is SGHRS, CDR2 YFSETQ, per germline. Between the trimmed V and J ends, which lost 5 bases and 1 base, there was a span of 15 bases. The CDR3: CASRQSLTQNTEAFF. The CDR3 DNA follows: TGCGCCAGCAGACAATCCCTTACCCAGAACACTGAAGCTTTCTTT.

This chain links TRBV9 with TRBJ2-1, with 7 bases matching TRBD2. Germline CDR1 reads SGDLS; CDR2 reads YYNGEE. The CDR3 length is 14 residues. V lost 3 bases and J lost 2; bases outside the gene matches: 2. CDR3 sequence reads: CASSGTSTYNEQFF. DNA of the CDR3: TGTGCCAGCAGCGGGACTAGTACCTACAATGAGCAGTTCTTC.

The chain joins TRBV19 to TRBJ2-1; 8 bases match TRBD2. CDR1 is LNHDA and CDR2 is SQIVND in the germline V gene (reference sequence). After removal of 5 bases from V and 1 base from J, the junction contained 7 bases not matched to a gene. The CDR3 covers 16 residues. The CDR3 loop reads CASSGRLARSYNEQFF. In DNA, the CDR3 is TGTGCCAGTAGTGGGCGACTAGCGAGATCCTACAATGAGCAGTTCTTC.

J is TRBJ2-3 and V is TRBV7-2; 11 nucleotides agree with TRBD2. The CDR3 consists of 19 residues. From germline, CDR1 is SGHTA and CDR2 FQGNSA. Trimming at V came to 6 bases and at J to 0 bases, leaving 14 bases not matched to a gene. Written as DNA, the CDR3 is TGTGCCAGCAGAGAGTCGGGAGCTAGCGGGAGGAATAGCACAGATACGCAGTATTTT. Amino acids: CASRESGASGRNSTDTQYF.